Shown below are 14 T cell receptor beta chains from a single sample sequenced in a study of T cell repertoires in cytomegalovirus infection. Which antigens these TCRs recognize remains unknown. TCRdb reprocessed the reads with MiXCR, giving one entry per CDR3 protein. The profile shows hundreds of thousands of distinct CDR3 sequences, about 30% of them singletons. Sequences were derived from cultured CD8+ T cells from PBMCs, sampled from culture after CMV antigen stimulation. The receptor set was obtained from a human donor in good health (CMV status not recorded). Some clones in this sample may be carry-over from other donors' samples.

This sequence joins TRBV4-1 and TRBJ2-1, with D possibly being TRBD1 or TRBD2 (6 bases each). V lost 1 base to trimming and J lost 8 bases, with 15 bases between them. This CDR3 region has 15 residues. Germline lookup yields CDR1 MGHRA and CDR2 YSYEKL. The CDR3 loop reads CASSQASLGGDEQFF. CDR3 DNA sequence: TGCGCCAGCAGCCAAGCCTCTTTGGGGGGCGATGAGCAGTTCTTC.

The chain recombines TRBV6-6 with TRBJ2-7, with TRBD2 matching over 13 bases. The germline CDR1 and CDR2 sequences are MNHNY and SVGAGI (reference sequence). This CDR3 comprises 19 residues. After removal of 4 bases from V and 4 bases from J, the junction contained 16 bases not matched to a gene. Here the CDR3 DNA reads TGTGCCAGCAGTTTCACCTCCCGTCTAACTAGCGGGGGGGAATACGAGCAGTACGTC. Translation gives CASSFTSRLTSGGEYEQYV.

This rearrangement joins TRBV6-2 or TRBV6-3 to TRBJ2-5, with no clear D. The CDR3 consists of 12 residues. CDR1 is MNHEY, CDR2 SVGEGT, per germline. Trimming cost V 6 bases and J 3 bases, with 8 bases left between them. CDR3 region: CASRTFEETQYF. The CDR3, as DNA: TGTGCCAGCAGGACCTTCGAAGAGACCCAGTACTTC.

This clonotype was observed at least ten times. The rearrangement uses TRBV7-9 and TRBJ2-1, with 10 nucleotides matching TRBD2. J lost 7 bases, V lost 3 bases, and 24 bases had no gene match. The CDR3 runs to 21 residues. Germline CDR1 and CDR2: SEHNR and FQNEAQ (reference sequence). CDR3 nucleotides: TGTGCCAGCAGCTTCCCTAGCGGGGGCCACTTCGGGACTCAAACTTGGAATGAGCAGTTCTTC. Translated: CASSFPSGGHFGTQTWNEQFF.

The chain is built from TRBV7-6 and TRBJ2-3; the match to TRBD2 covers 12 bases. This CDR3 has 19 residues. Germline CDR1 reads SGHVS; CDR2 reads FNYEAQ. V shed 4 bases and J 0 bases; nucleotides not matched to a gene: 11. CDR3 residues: CASSSRTSGEFTSTDTQYF. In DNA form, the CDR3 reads TGTGCCAGCAGCTCACGGACTAGCGGGGAATTTACTAGCACAGATACGCAGTATTTT.

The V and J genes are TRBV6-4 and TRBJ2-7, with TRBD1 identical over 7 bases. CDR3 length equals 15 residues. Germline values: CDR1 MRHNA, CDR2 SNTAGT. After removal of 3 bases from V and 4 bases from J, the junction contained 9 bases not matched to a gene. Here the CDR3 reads CASSEPTGCGYEQYV. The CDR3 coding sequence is TGTGCCAGCAGTGAACCGACAGGGTGTGGGTACGAGCAGTACGTC.

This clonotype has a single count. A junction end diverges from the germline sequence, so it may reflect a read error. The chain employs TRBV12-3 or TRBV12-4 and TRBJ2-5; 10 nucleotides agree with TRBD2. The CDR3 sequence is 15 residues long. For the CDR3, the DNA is TGTGTCAGCAGTCTCCTAGCGGGGGTAGAAGAGACCCAGTACTTC. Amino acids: CVSSLLAGVEETQYF.

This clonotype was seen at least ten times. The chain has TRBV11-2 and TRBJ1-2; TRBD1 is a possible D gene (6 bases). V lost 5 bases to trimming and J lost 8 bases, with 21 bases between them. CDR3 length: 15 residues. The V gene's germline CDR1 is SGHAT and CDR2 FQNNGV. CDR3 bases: TGTGCCAGCAGCGGCCGAGGACAGATCCGACTAGGCTACACCTTC. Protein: CASSGRGQIRLGYTF. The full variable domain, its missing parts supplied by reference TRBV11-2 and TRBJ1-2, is EAGVAQSPRYKIIEKRQSVAFWCNPISGHATLYWYQQILGQGPKLLIQFQNNGVVDDSQLPKDRFSAERLKGVDSTLKIQPAKLEDSAVYLCASSGRGQIRLGYTFGSGTRLTVV.

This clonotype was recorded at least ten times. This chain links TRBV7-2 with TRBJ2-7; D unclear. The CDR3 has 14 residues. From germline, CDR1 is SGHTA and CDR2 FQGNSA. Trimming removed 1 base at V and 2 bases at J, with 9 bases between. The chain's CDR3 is CASSLDPLTYEQYV. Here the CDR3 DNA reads TGTGCCAGCAGCTTAGACCCCTTAACCTACGAGCAGTACGTC.

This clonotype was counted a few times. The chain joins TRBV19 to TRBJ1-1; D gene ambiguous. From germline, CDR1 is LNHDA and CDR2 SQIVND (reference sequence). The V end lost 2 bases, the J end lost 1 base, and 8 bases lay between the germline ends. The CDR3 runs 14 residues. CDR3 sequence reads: CASSIFNENTEAFF. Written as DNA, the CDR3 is TGTGCCAGTAGTATATTTAACGAGAACACTGAAGCTTTCTTT. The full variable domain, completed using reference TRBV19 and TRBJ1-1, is DGGITQSPKYLFRKEGQNVTLSCEQNLNHDAMYWYRQDPGQGLRLIYYSQIVNDFQKGDIAEGYSVSREKKESFPLTVTSAQKNPTAFYLCASSIFNENTEAFFGQGTRLTVV.

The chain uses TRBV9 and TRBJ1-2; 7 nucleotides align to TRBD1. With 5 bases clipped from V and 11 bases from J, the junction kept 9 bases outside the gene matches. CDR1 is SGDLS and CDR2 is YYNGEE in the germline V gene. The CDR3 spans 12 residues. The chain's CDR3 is CASRGDSLGYTF. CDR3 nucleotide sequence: TGTGCCAGCAGAGGGGACAGCCTCGGGTACACCTTC. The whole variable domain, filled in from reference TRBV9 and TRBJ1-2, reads DSGVTQTPKHLITATGQRVTLRCSPRSGDLSVYWYQQSLDQGLQFLIQYYNGEERAKGNILERFSAQQFPDLHSELNLSSLELGDSALYFCASRGDSLGYTFGSGTRLTVV.

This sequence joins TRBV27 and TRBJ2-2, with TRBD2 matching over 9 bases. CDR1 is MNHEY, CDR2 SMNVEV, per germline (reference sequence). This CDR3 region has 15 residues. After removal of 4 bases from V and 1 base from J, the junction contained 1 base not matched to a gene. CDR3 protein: CASSSSGENTGELFF. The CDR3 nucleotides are TGTGCCAGCAGTTCTAGCGGGGAGAACACCGGGGAGCTGTTTTTT.

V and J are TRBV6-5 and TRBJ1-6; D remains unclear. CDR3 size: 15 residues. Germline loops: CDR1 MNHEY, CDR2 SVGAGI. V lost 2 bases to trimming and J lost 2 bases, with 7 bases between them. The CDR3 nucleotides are TGTGCCAGCAGTTACGCCGGACCCTATAATTCACCCCTCCACTTT. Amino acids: CASSYAGPYNSPLHF.

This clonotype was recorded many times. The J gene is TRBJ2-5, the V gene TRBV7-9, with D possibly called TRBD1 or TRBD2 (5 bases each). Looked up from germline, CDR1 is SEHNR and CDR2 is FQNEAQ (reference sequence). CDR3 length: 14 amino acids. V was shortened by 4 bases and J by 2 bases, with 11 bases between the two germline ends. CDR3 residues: CASSSPGSQETQYF. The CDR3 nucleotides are TGTGCCAGCAGCTCACCAGGGAGTCAAGAGACCCAGTACTTC.